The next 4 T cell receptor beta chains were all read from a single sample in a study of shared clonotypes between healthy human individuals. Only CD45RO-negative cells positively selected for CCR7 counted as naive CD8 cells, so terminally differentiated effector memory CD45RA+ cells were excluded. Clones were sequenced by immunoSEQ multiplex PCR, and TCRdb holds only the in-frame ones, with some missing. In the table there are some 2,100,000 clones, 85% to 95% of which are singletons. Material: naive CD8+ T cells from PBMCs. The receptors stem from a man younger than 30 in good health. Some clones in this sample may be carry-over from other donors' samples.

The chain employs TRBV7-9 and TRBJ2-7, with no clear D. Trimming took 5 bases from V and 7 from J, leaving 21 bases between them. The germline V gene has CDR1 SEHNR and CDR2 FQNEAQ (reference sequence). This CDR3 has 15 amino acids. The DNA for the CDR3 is TGTGCCAGCAGCCACGGCCGCGAGAATCGATGGGAGCAGTACTTC. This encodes CASSHGRENRWEQYF.

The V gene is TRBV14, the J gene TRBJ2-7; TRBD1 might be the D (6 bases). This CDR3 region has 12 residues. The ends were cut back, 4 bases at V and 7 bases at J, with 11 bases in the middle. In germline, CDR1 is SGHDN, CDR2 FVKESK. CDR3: CASSLTGPEQYF. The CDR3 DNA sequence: TGTGCCAGCAGCCTGACAGGACCGGAGCAGTACTTC.

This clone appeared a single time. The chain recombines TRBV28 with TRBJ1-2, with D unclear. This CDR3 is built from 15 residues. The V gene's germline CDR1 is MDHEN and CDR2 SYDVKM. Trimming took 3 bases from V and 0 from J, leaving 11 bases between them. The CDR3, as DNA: TGTGCCAGCAGTTTTGGTCCTTTCACTAACTATGGCTACACCTTC. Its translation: CASSFGPFTNYGYTF.

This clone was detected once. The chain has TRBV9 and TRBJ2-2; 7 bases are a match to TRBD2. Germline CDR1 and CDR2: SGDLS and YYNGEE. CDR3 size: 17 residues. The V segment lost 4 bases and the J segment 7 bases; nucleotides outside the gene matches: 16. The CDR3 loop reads CASSKPPGGSGLGELFF. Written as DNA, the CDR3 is TGTGCCAGCAGCAAGCCCCCGGGAGGTAGCGGTCTCGGGGAGCTGTTTTTT.